Shown below are 12 T cell receptor beta chains from a single sample sequenced in a study of siplizumab effects on memory and regulatory T cells. Produced via immunoSEQ multiplex PCR; TCRdb's table is partial and in-frame only. Seen here are about 56,000 clones, around 97% observed once, and the top ten hold roughly 1.1%. Sequencing was carried out using naive CD8+ T cells sorted from blood. The receptors here all came from a human donor in good health.

This clone was observed a single time. The V call is TRBV27, the J call TRBJ2-5; TRBD2 might be the D (6 bases). Trimming left V 6 bases short and J 2 bases short, with 19 bases between. The CDR3 runs to 16 residues. Germline V gene data show CDR1 as MNHEY and CDR2 as SMNVEV (reference sequence). CDR3 coding DNA: TGTGCCAGCAGATCGATATCTCGGGGGATTCAAGAGACCCAGTACTTC. It encodes CASRSISRGIQETQYF.

The J gene is TRBJ2-7, the V gene TRBV28; 10 nucleotides match TRBD2. V trimming: 5 bases; J trimming: 3 bases; junction bases outside the gene matches: 4. The CDR3 has 14 residues. In germline, CDR1 is MDHEN, CDR2 SYDVKM. The chain's CDR3 is CASSPSSGGYEQYF. In nucleotides, the CDR3 is TGTGCCAGCAGTCCCTCTAGCGGGGGCTACGAGCAGTACTTC.

The chain joins TRBV27 to TRBJ2-2; TRBD1 might be the D (5 bases). V shed 11 bases and J shed 3 bases, with 16 bases lying between them. Germline CDR1 MNHEY, CDR2 SMNVEV (reference sequence). The CDR3 has 14 residues. The CDR3 DNA is TGTGCCGCCAGCGCAGGGCTATACACCGGGGAGCTGTTTTTT. It is translated as CAASAGLYTGELFF.

The chain recombines TRBV28 with TRBJ2-7; D call uncertain. V dropped 10 bases and J dropped 1 base, with 8 bases sitting between them. The CDR3 is made up of 11 amino acids. Germline-derived CDR1 and CDR2 are MDHEN and SYDVKM. CDR3 in DNA: TGTGCCATTCGAGCGTCCTACGAGCAGTACTTC. The encoded protein is CAIRASYEQYF.

The chain uses TRBV28 and TRBJ2-2; 7 bases are a match to TRBD1. Germline CDR1 reads MDHEN; CDR2 reads SYDVKM. The CDR3 extends over 17 amino acids. Trimming at V came to 1 base and at J to 0 bases, leaving 5 bases not matched to a gene. DNA of the CDR3: TGTGCCAGCAGTTTATATGTAGGGACAGCGAACACCGGGGAGCTGTTTTTT. Translating gives CASSLYVGTANTGELFF.

This clone was recorded once. The chain combines TRBV6-6 with TRBJ2-7; 11 bases are a match to TRBD2. CDR3 size: 15 residues. Germline V lookup: CDR1 MNHNY, CDR2 SVGAGI (reference sequence). The trim removed 6 bases at V and 2 bases at J, leaving 6 bases unmatched. CDR3 bases: TGTGCCAGCAGCCGTGGGACTAGCGGAGCCTACGAGCAGTACTTC. Its protein is CASSRGTSGAYEQYF.

This chain links TRBV7-2 with TRBJ1-3; no firm D call. Trimming pared 1 base from V and 4 bases from J, leaving 14 bases between. This CDR3 region has 16 residues. Germline V gene sequence: CDR1 SGHTA, CDR2 FQGNSA. The CDR3 sequence: CASSLEADLGGNTIYF. Here the CDR3 DNA reads TGTGCCAGCAGCTTAGAGGCCGACCTTGGCGGAAACACCATATATTTT.

The rearrangement links TRBV4-3 to TRBJ2-7, with 8 positions matching TRBD2. J gave up 3 bases and V 4 bases, and 8 bases lay outside the gene matches. The CDR3 is 15 residues long. Germline V gene sequence: CDR1 LGHNA, CDR2 YSLEER. In nucleotides, the CDR3 is TGCGCCAGCAGCCCTCAAGCCAGCGGGAGCTACGAGCAGTACTTC. This gives the protein CASSPQASGSYEQYF.

The chain carries TRBV30 and TRBJ1-4; TRBD1 might be the D (6 bases). The ends were cut back, 1 base at V and 4 bases at J, with 10 bases in the middle. CDR3 length equals 14 residues. In germline, CDR1 is GTSNPN, CDR2 SVGIG (reference sequence). The CDR3 nucleotides are TGTGCCTGGAGTGGGGGACACCGTAATGAAAAACTGTTTTTT. This codes for CAWSGGHRNEKLFF.

V gene TRBV19 combines with J gene TRBJ2-3, with 9 bases matching TRBD1. This CDR3 is 15 amino acids long. V trimming: 5 bases; J trimming: 5 bases; junction bases outside the gene matches: 8. The germline V gene encodes CDR1 LNHDA and CDR2 SQIVND (reference sequence). The CDR3 DNA reads TGTGCCAGTAGTCCTGGGACAGGGTTTTTAGATACGCAGTATTTT. Translation: CASSPGTGFLDTQYF. Looking up the rest from reference TRBV19 and TRBJ2-3 gives the full variable domain: DGGITQSPKYLFRKEGQNVTLSCEQNLNHDAMYWYRQDPGQGLRLIYYSQIVNDFQKGDIAEGYSVSREKKESFPLTVTSAQKNPTAFYLCASSPGTGFLDTQYFGPGTRLTVL.

The J gene is TRBJ1-3, the V gene TRBV25-1, with D unclear. V was cut by 6 bases and J by 1 base, with 10 bases left in between. The CDR3 loop spans 14 amino acids. Germline CDR1 is MGHDK and CDR2 is SYGVNS. The DNA for the CDR3 is TGTGCCAGCAGACTGGGCCATTCTGGAAACACCATATATTTT. Translating gives CASRLGHSGNTIYF.

The chain combines TRBV28 with TRBJ2-7, with TRBD2 matching over 8 bases. Germline V CDR1 and CDR2: MDHEN, SYDVKM. V dropped 8 bases and J dropped 2; count of bases not matched to a gene: 8. The CDR3 loop spans 14 amino acids. The chain's CDR3 is CASSPGGGTYEQYF. The CDR3 DNA sequence: TGTGCCAGCTCTCCGGGGGGGGGAACCTACGAGCAGTACTTC.